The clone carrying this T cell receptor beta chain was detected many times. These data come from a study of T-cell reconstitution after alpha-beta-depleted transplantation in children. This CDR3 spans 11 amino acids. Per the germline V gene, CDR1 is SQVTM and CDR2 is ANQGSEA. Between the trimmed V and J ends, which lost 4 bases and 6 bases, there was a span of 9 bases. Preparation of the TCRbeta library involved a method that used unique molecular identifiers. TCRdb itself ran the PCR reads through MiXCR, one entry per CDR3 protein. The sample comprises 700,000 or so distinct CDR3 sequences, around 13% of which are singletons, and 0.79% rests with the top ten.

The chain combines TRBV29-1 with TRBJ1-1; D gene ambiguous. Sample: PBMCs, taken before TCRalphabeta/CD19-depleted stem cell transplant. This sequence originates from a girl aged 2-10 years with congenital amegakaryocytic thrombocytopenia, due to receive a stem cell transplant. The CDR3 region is CSVVGSSEAFF. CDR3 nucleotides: TGCAGCGTTGTAGGATCTTCTGAAGCTTTCTTT.